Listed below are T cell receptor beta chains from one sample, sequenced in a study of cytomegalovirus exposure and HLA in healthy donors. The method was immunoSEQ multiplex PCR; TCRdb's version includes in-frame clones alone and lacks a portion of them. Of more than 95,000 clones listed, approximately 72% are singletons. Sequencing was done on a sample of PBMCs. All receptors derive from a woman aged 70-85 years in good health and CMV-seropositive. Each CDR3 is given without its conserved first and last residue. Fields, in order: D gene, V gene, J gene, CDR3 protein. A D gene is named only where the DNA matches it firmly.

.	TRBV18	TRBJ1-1	ASSPRNRVFGAF
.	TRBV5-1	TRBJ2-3	ASSLGQPVGTDTQY
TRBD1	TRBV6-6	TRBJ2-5	ASRPRDRGQETQY
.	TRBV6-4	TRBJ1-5	ASSPQGRGQPQH
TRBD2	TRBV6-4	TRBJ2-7	ASSVERGSTYEQY
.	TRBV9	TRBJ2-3	ASSVASGFSTDTQY
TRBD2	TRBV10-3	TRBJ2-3	AISGRSGRADTQY
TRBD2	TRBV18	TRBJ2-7	ASSPSSGSYEQY
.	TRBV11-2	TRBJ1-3	ASSERMGAARNTIY
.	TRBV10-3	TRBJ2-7	AISRQVAYEQY
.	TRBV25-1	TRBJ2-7	ASSGRTHEQY
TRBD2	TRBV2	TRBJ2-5	ASSARTSGQETQY
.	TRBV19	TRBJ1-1	ASSYQSLDTEAF
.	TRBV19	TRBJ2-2	ASSAAQGGGGELF
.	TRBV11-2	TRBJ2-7	ASSLDQGISHEQY
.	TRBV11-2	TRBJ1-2	ASSLSGTTSSGYT
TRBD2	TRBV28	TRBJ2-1	ASSLAGGPYNEQF
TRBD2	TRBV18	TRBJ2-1	ASSSTSGGEKF
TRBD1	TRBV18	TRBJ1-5	ASSQGQGNQPQH
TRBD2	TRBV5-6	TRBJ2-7	ASSQPGLAYEQY
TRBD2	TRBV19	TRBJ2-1	ASSIVRRGGSHEQF
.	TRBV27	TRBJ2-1	ASSLSGLEQF
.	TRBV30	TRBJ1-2	AFLGGGYT
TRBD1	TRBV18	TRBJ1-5	ASSPRGAGTGKNQPQH
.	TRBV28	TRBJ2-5	ASSLSGRGQETQY
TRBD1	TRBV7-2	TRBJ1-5	ASSPTGFTQPQH
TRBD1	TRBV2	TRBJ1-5	ASSDRVLQPQH
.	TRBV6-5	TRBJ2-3	ASTHFGDTQY
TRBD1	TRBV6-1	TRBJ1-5	ASSGDRGRIQPQH
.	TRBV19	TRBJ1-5	ATNRGDGNQPQH
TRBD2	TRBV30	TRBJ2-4	AWSQGLGNIQY
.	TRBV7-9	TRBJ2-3	ASSESRGEDTQY
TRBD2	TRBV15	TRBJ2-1	ATGTTSTNEQF
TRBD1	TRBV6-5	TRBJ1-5	ASRRTGRNQPQH
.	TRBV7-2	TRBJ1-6	ASSSTNSPLH
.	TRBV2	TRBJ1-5	ASNWGDQPQH
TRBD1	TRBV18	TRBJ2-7	ASSPLRQGSYEQY
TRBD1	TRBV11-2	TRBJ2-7	ASSRKHGQGRIYEQY
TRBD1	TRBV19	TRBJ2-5	ASAGQGGGETQY
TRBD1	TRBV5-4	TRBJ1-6	ASTEEGAVNSPLH
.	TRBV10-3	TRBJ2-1	AFRKQGLGEQF
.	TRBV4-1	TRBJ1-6	ASSPTASSYNSPLH
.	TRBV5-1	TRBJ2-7	ASSFFTGRGYEQY
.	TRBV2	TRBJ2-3	ASTDWGFPGPDTQY
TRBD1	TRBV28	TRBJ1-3	ASSSTGGNTIY
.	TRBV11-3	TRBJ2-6	ASSGYGGSGANVLT
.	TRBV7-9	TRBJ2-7	ASSKDRDYEQY
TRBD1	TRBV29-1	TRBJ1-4	SAGQGAGGVEKLF
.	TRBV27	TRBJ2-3	ASSLDTYTDTQY
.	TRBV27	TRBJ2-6	ASMDIVRTAINSGANVLT
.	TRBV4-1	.	ASSPVVGVSYEQY
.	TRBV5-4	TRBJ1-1	ASRLYGQNTEAF
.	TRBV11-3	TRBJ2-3	ASSLGRTVTDTQY